Listed below are T cell receptor beta chains from one sample, sequenced in a study of blood T cell repertoires in COVID-19. The method was immunoSEQ multiplex PCR; TCRdb's version includes in-frame clones alone and lacks a portion of them. The sample includes 150,000 to 200,000 clones, 60% to 80% seen only once; the top ten take around 15%. Sequencing was performed on peripheral blood. The receptors here all came from a man between 60 and 75 years old with active or convalescent COVID-19. Each CDR3 is given with its conserved first and last residue. The D gene is left open where the match is weak. Size tells how often a clone was seen (once, few, many) or the class of an expanded clone, and some rows leave it out.

. | TRBJ2-5 | 15 | TRBV9 | . | TGTGCCAGCAGCGTAGGGCCGACTATGTCAGAGACCCAGTACTTC | CASSVGPTMSETQYF
. | TRBJ1-1 | 15 | TRBV5-1 | . | TGCGCCAGCAGATACATAACCAAGGGAGGGGAGGAAGCTTTCTTT | CASRYITKGGEEAFF
. | TRBJ1-3 | 16 | TRBV28 | . | TGTGCCAGCAGACGTGGGGGGGGCATCTCTGGAAACACCATATATTTT | CASRRGGGISGNTIYF
TRBD2 | TRBJ2-2 | 16 | TRBV3-1/TRBV3-2 | few | TGTGCCAGCAGCCAAGCGAGAGCTAGCGGGACGGGGGAGCTGTTTTTT | CASSQARASGTGELFF
. | TRBJ1-5 | 17 | TRBV24-1 | . | TGTGCCACCAGTGATTCGTCGACAGATTCTAGCAATCAGCCCCAGCATTTT | CATSDSSTDSSNQPQHF
TRBD2 | TRBJ2-3 | 16 | TRBV28 | . | TGTGCCAGCAGCCCCCTTGGCGGGAGTGGGACAGATACGCAGTATTTT | CASSPLGGSGTDTQYF
TRBD1 | TRBJ2-7 | 14 | TRBV4-2 | . | TGTGCCAGCACGACCGGGACAGGGGTCTACGAGCAGTACTTC | CASTTGTGVYEQYF
. | TRBJ2-4 | 14 | TRBV10-3 | . | TGTGCCATCAGTGCTACTTTGGCCAAAAACATTCAGTACTTC | CAISATLAKNIQYF
. | TRBJ1-5 | 14 | TRBV19 | once | TGTGCCAGTAGTATAGGGGGGGGCGACCAGCCCCAGCATTTT | CASSIGGGDQPQHF
. | TRBJ1-2 | 13 | TRBV10-3 | few | TGTGCCATCCCAGACAGGAGTAACTATGGCTACACCTTC | CAIPDRSNYGYTF
. | TRBJ2-5 | 13 | TRBV27 | few | TGTGCCAGCAGTTTTCAGGCAGGGGAAACCCAGTACTTC | CASSFQAGETQYF
. | TRBJ1-1 | 15 | TRBV27 | many | TGTGCCAGCAGTTTATGGGAGGGACGGAACACTGAAGCTTTCTTT | CASSLWEGRNTEAFF
. | TRBJ2-7 | 13 | TRBV6-2/TRBV6-3 | . | TGTGCCAGCAGTTACGGAGTCTCCTACGAGCAGTACTTC | CASSYGVSYEQYF
. | TRBJ2-7 | 16 | TRBV7-9 | . | TGTGCCAGCAGCGGATTCCGAGGGGGAAAAGTGTACGAGCAGTACTTC | CASSGFRGGKVYEQYF
TRBD2 | TRBJ2-3 | 16 | TRBV7-2 | . | TGTGCCAGCAACCTCTTAGCGGGGGCGCGTACAGATACGCAGTATTTT | CASNLLAGARTDTQYF
. | TRBJ2-4 | 15 | TRBV18 | . | TGTGCCAGCTCACCGGGCAGGGGGGACAAAAACATTCAGTACTTC | CASSPGRGDKNIQYF
. | TRBJ1-2 | 14 | TRBV18 | . | TGTGCCAGCTCACCCATTGACAAGAACTATGGCTACACCTTC | CASSPIDKNYGYTF
. | TRBJ1-2 | 13 | TRBV28 | many | TGTGCCAGCAGTGTAAAGGGGGTCTATGGCTACACCTTC | CASSVKGVYGYTF
. | TRBJ1-5 | 15 | TRBV7-2 | . | TGTGCCAGCAGCTTACCAGTTACTAGCAATCAGCCCCAGCATTTT | CASSLPVTSNQPQHF
. | TRBJ2-5 | 11 | TRBV10-3 | . | TGTGCCACCCGAGGCGAAGAGACCCAGTACTTC | CATRGEETQYF
TRBD2 | TRBJ2-5 | 15 | TRBV5-1 | once | TGCGCCAGCAGCATTGACCTAGCGGTCGAAGAGACCCAGTACTTC | CASSIDLAVEETQYF
. | TRBJ2-6 | 16 | TRBV4-2 | . | TGTGCCAGCAGCCAAGAGGCGCGGGTTGGGGCCAACGTCCTGACTTTC | CASSQEARVGANVLTF
. | TRBJ1-2 | 11 | TRBV20-1 | few | TGCAGTGCTATAGCTAACTATGGCTACACCTTC | CSAIANYGYTF
. | TRBJ1-4 | 11 | TRBV7-2 | . | TGTGCCAGCAGCGCAGGGGAAAAACTGTTTTTT | CASSAGEKLFF
TRBD1 | TRBJ2-7 | 15 | TRBV7-9 | . | TGTGCCAGCAGCCGCACCGGGACAGGGTACTACGAGCAGTACTTC | CASSRTGTGYYEQYF
. | TRBJ1-4 | 12 | TRBV10-3 | once | TGTGCCATCAGCCGTTCGGGTGAAAAACTGTTTTTT | CAISRSGEKLFF
. | TRBJ2-7 | 18 | TRBV5-1 | . | TGCGCCAGCAGCTTGGCCTCTCCCTCCCAAGGGGCTCATGGCGAGCAGTACTTC | CASSLASPSQGAHGEQYF
TRBD1 | TRBJ1-6 | 15 | TRBV5-6 | . | TGTGCCAGCAGCTTTAAGGACAGGGTTTATTCACCCCTCCACTTT | CASSFKDRVYSPLHF
TRBD1 | TRBJ1-4 | 17 | TRBV7-9 | once | TGTGCCAGCAGCTTACCCCGACAGGGAATAGTCAATGAAAAACTGTTTTTT | CASSLPRQGIVNEKLFF
TRBD1 | TRBJ1-2 | 16 | TRBV24-1 | . | TGTGCCACCCTAGGGACAGGGGGCGATTCCGCTAGTGGCTACACCTTC | CATLGTGGDSASGYTF
TRBD2 | TRBJ2-3 | 15 | TRBV7-8 | . | TGTGCCAGCACCCAAGGTACTAGCGGCACAGATACGCAGTATTTT | CASTQGTSGTDTQYF
. | TRBJ2-5 | 13 | TRBV19 | . | TGTGCCAGTAGTGCCAGGGTACGGGAGACCCAGTACTTC | CASSARVRETQYF
. | TRBJ2-3 | 13 | TRBV12-3/TRBV12-4 | . | TGTGCCAGCAGTTTAGACGGGTTTCGCACGCAGTATTTT | CASSLDGFRTQYF
TRBD2 | TRBJ2-5 | 15 | TRBV18 | . | TGTGCCAGCTCATCGGGACTAGCGATACAAGAGACCCAGTACTTC | CASSSGLAIQETQYF